Only a few counts were recorded for the clone carrying this TCR beta chain. Antigen: not known. TCRdb reprocessed the 5' RACE reads with MiXCR, giving one entry per CDR3 protein. Altogether approximately 1.8 million distinct CDR3 sequences are present, under 35% being singletons, with the ten largest covering about 0.27%. Healthy Caucasians supplied all donations. Trimming took off 5 bases at V and 7 bases at J, with 9 bases between the two ends. This CDR3 is built from 12 residues. Germline V CDR1 and CDR2: KGHSH, LQKENI. This specimen comes from a study of identical twins. Broader study findings: Carriage of fewer insertions was seen in abundant cord blood beta clonotypes, whereas memory repertoires showed none. Conclusions were based on cross-sectional statistical analysis, without following the same donors.

The receptor was isolated from a newborn girl in good health. Sequenced: cord blood. The chain links TRBV18 to TRBJ2-1, with D tentatively TRBD1 (5 bases). The DNA of the CDR3 is TGTGCCAGCTCAGCCAGGGTTAATGAGCAGTTCTTC. This translates into CASSARVNEQFF.